This is a list of T cell receptor beta chains from one sample in a study of T cell responses to AZD1222 COVID-19 vaccine. Produced via immunoSEQ multiplex PCR; TCRdb's table is partial and in-frame only. The sample records about 160,000 clones, approximately 91% being singletons. The source material was peripheral blood, sampled on day 0 of AZD1222 vaccination. The origin of the receptors is an adult in good health. Both conserved end residues are trimmed from each CDR3. The D gene is left open where the match is weak.

d_call v_call cdr3_aa
- TRBV19 ASSIGDLGARGYEQY
TRBD1 TRBV13 ASRGQDTDTQY
TRBD1 TRBV29-1 SVLSGTGDYGYT
- TRBV5-1 ASSPWGDTEAF
- TRBV6-2/TRBV6-3 ASSYMGNSPLH
- TRBV28 ASSASLNTEAF
- TRBV28 ASSLSVGRTGNTIY
- TRBV18 ASSLPGWDTGELF
- TRBV28 ASTHDGDQPQH
TRBD1 TRBV5-6 ASSFYGFHRGEAF
- TRBV28 ASSSPPRGSQPQH
- TRBV19 ASSIGNSPLH
- TRBV7-2 ASSLVAHSYEQY
- TRBV3-1/TRBV3-2 ASSQVVLYEQY
- TRBV30 AWSRATPNYGYT
- TRBV14 ASSQKGTHTGELF
- TRBV5-8 ASSPGHLLAKNIQY
- TRBV15 ATSRRTALGQF
TRBD1 TRBV7-9 ASSPTRDRGFVTEAF
- TRBV13 ASSPTSSSYEQY
- TRBV6-6 ASGGVGEKLF
TRBD2 TRBV11-2 ASSLTSGSDEQF
- TRBV3-1/TRBV3-2 ASSRTSSNTEAF
- TRBV18 ASSPRGDTEAF
- TRBV4-1 ASSQASLGLLNTEAF
- TRBV3-1/TRBV3-2 ASSQDTAYGYT
TRBD2 TRBV6-4 ASSGTSGIGDTGELF
- TRBV27 ASKLGGNYGYT
TRBD1 TRBV5-1 ASSNHAGTGPYNEQF
- TRBV20-1 SASPPASTNEKLF
- TRBV9 ASSQLTQETQY
- TRBV2 ASSPRGTEGPQH
TRBD1 TRBV5-4 ASSHSTGVWTEAF
TRBD2 TRBV13 ASSLTPFTSGRAKSTTDTQY
- TRBV6-2/TRBV6-3 ASSYGGAGDQPQH
TRBD1 TRBV5-4 ASSLGTGVRGYT
- TRBV14 AIIKNGAVRNQPQH
- TRBV14 ASSQHASQVRNEQF
- TRBV4-3 ASSQERATDTQY
TRBD1 TRBV6-5 ASRLTGAGNTIY
- TRBV28 ASSLIGTDTQY
- TRBV10-3 AIRIGVMTEAF
- TRBV6-2/TRBV6-3 ASSYSSARDTEAF
TRBD1 TRBV7-8 ASSLLGTGRRGAYEQY
TRBD2 TRBV7-2 ASSPQTSGGTDTQY